The rows below give T cell receptor beta chains drawn from one sample of a study of cytomegalovirus exposure and HLA in healthy donors. Measured with immunoSEQ multiplex PCR; TCRdb has only the in-frame clones, and not every one. The table shows under 150,000 clones, with around 80% occurring only once. Sequencing was performed on PBMCs. These receptors originate from a middle-aged woman in good health and CMV-seronegative. CDR3s leave out the opening cysteine and the closing phenylalanine or tryptophan.

TRBV5-1	TRBJ2-3	ASSSNRLVLGTDTQY
TRBV7-3	TRBJ2-4	ASSLEGGGNIQY
TRBV29-1	TRBJ1-4	SVEDNNEKLF
TRBV7-3	TRBJ2-1	ASSLITSGNNEQF
TRBV19	TRBJ2-3	ASSSRTSGLTDTQY
TRBV4-3	TRBJ2-2	ASSPRPAGDLTGELF
TRBV5-4	TRBJ2-5	ASSLSTRRETQY
TRBV27	TRBJ1-2	ASSLQANYGYT
TRBV28	TRBJ1-2	ASRSAGTANYGYT
TRBV19	TRBJ2-7	ASSEIGPGQGYEQY
TRBV28	TRBJ1-6	ASSLLPGGGSPLH
TRBV5-5	TRBJ2-5	ASSLWGEETQY
TRBV11-2	TRBJ1-2	ASSLDQLPQGAKGYT
TRBV4-3	TRBJ1-6	ASSQYRESSPLH
TRBV4-2	TRBJ1-2	ASSQDEGWGGYT
TRBV5-1	TRBJ2-5	ASSALQGHQETQY
TRBV4-1	TRBJ1-1	ASSQGGQGQLGTEAF
TRBV28	TRBJ1-6	ASSTAPGQGAYNSPLH
TRBV4-3	TRBJ1-4	ASSQVGLRQTTTNEKLF
TRBV6-5	TRBJ1-3	ASSFTGGSGNTIY
TRBV4-3	TRBJ1-2	ASSQDRGTAAAGYT
TRBV4-2	TRBJ2-3	ASSQGPEWEPSTDTQY
TRBV4-1	TRBJ1-3	ASSQDGSDYSGNTIY
TRBV7-3	TRBJ2-1	ASSPHSGTSYNEQF
TRBV19	TRBJ2-2	ASSTPRANTGELF
TRBV27	TRBJ1-6	ASMRDRGSASPLH
TRBV7-9	TRBJ1-1	ASSPGDRAEAF
TRBV5-1	TRBJ1-6	ASSLGLSQGQDNSPLH
TRBV5-1	TRBJ1-4	ASSRAGSRGEKLF